What follows is one T cell receptor (beta chain) and its context. The target antigen is unknown. Ipilimumab, 1 mg/kg, started 14 to 28 days after autologous transplant. Patients got 3 mg/kg IV nivolumab weeks 1, 4, 7, 10, then biweekly through week 26. From germline, CDR1 is LNHNV and CDR2 YYDKDF (reference sequence). V dropped 6 bases and J dropped 5 bases, with 17 bases sitting between them. The CDR3 consists of 15 residues. Profiled with immunoSEQ multiplex PCR; TCRdb holds only in-frame clones, not every one. The sample consists of 15,000 to 20,000 clones, more than 70% of them appearing once. This record belongs to a study of ipilimumab plus nivolumab after autologous stem cell transplantation. General study findings and limits: Authors suggest TCR repertoire, Treg phenotype and gut microbiota support further study.

The V call is TRBV15, the J call TRBJ1-5; D unclear. This TCR was sampled from a male donor with diffuse large B-cell lymphoma. Sequenced here: PBMCs, sampled in a trial of ipilimumab plus nivolumab as post-transplant consolidation. Here the CDR3 DNA reads TGTGCCACCAGTAAAGGACGGGGAACGTATCAGCCCCAGCATTTT. This sequence encodes CATSKGRGTYQPQHF. Supplemented by reference TRBV15 and TRBJ1-5, the full variable domain reads DAMVIQNPRYQVTQFGKPVTLSCSQTLNHNVMYWYQQKSSQAPKLLFHYYDKDFNNEADTPDNFQSRRPNTSFCFLDIRSPGLGDTAMYLCATSKGRGTYQPQHFGDGTRLSIL.